A single sample gave rise to the 27 T cell receptor beta chains below, sequenced in a study of CD8 T cells in Susac syndrome. Reverse transcription of about 0.45 to 1 ug RNA was carried out with random hexamers. A single record per CDR3 protein comes from TCRdb applying MiXCR to the immunoSEQ multiplex PCR reads. Counted here are around 71,000 distinct CDR3 sequences, roughly 93% occurring once; the ten biggest clones make up roughly 0.15%. What was sequenced was CD4+ T cells from PBMCs. The receptors stem from a human donor with Susac syndrome.

V is TRBV11-2 and J is TRBJ1-1, with no clear D. Per the germline V gene, CDR1 is SGHAT and CDR2 is FQNNGV. V was cut by 5 bases and J by 5 bases, with 12 bases left in between. This CDR3 has 13 residues. CDR3 amino acids: CASSNRGVTEAFF. CDR3 coding DNA: TGTGCCAGCAGCAACCGGGGAGTAACTGAAGCTTTCTTT.

V usage is TRBV4-2 and J usage is TRBJ2-7, with D possibly being TRBD1 (5 bases). The V and J ends lost 0 bases and 1 base respectively, with 16 bases between them. Germline-derived CDR1 and CDR2 are LGHNA and YNFKEQ. This CDR3 spans 17 amino acids. The CDR3 loop is CASSQDLRGALSYEQYF. The CDR3 DNA reads as TGTGCCAGCAGCCAAGATCTTAGGGGTGCCCTTTCCTACGAGCAGTACTTC.

This sequence joins TRBV11-2 and TRBJ2-6; D assignment may be TRBD1 or TRBD2 (5 bases each). Germline V gives CDR1 SGHAT, CDR2 FQNNGV. The CDR3 spans 16 residues. V gave up 3 bases and J gave up 2 bases, with 11 bases separating them. The DNA of the CDR3 is TGTGCCAGCAGCTTGGGACCTCGGGCTGGGGCCAACGTCCTGACTTTC. Its translation is CASSLGPRAGANVLTF.

V and J are TRBV21-1 and TRBJ2-1. TRBV21-1 is a recognized pseudogene. CDR3 length: 12 amino acids. CDR3 protein: CASSKVENEQFF. DNA of the CDR3: TGTGCCAGCAGCAAAGTAGAGAATGAGCAGTTCTTC.

V is TRBV25-1 and J is TRBJ1-1; a weak D match, TRBD1 (6 bases). Germline values: CDR1 MGHDK, CDR2 SYGVNS. The CDR3 is 15 amino acids. With 7 bases removed from V and 1 base from J, the gap between germline ends came to 16 bases. CDR3 coding DNA: TGTGCCAGCAAAATACAGGGCCCAAGGAACACTGAAGCTTTCTTT. Its protein is CASKIQGPRNTEAFF.

This clonotype showed up just once. The chain joins TRBV7-2 to TRBJ2-7; TRBD1 or TRBD2 may be the D gene (5 bases each). The CDR3 loop spans 15 amino acids. V shed 1 base and J shed 2 bases, with 12 bases lying between them. Germline CDR1 and CDR2: SGHTA and FQGNSA. The CDR3 sequence is CASSLGGTFTYEQYF. CDR3 in DNA: TGTGCCAGCAGCTTAGGGGGGACCTTCACCTACGAGCAGTACTTC. The variable domain in full, with the rest retrieved from reference TRBV7-2 and TRBJ2-7, is GAGVSQSPSNKVTEKGKDVELRCDPISGHTALYWYRQSLGQGLEFLIYFQGNSAPDKSGLPSDRFSAERTGGSVSTLTIQRTQQEDSAVYLCASSLGGTFTYEQYFGPGTRLTVT.

The table lists this clonotype with a count of one. The rearrangement uses TRBV15 and TRBJ1-6, with TRBD1 matching 10 bases. Germline loops: CDR1 LNHNV, CDR2 YYDKDF (reference sequence). This CDR3 comprises 20 residues. V trimming: 2 bases; J trimming: 0 bases; junction bases outside the gene matches: 10. CDR3 region: CATSRRGTGVLSSYNSPLHF. In nucleotides, the CDR3 is TGTGCCACCAGCAGAAGGGGGACAGGGGTCCTTAGCTCCTATAATTCACCCCTCCACTTT.

This chain joins TRBV7-2 and TRBJ2-2; D is undetermined. Deletions cut 4 bases from V and 5 bases from J, with 8 bases between. In germline, CDR1 is SGHTA, CDR2 FQGNSA. This CDR3 contains 13 residues. The CDR3 region is CASSSLGTGELFF. For the CDR3, the DNA is TGTGCCAGCAGCTCCCTGGGGACCGGGGAGCTGTTTTTT.

This clonotype was detected only once. The chain has TRBV27 and TRBJ2-7, with TRBD1 identical over 9 bases. The V and J ends lost 3 bases and 12 bases, in that order; junction bases with no gene match: 12. The CDR3 contains 14 residues. The germline V gene has CDR1 MNHEY and CDR2 SMNVEV (reference sequence). CDR3 amino acids: CASSFYRDRDRAYF. The CDR3 nucleotides are TGTGCCAGCAGTTTCTACCGGGACAGGGACCGGGCGTACTTC.

In its sample, this clonotype was seen a few times. This chain uses TRBV5-1 with TRBJ1-1; no reliable D call. Trimming pared 3 bases from V and 1 base from J, leaving 10 bases between. CDR1 is SGHRS and CDR2 is YFSETQ in the germline V gene. This CDR3 comprises 14 residues. The CDR3 is CASSSNPGNTEAFF. The CDR3 bases are TGCGCCAGCAGCTCGAATCCAGGGAACACTGAAGCTTTCTTT.

The chain links TRBV28 to TRBJ1-2; tentative D call: TRBD1 (6 bases). Trimming removed 6 bases at V and 2 bases at J, with 13 bases between. Per the germline V gene, CDR1 is MDHEN and CDR2 is SYDVKM. The CDR3 has 14 residues. Here the CDR3 reads CASSTSTGNYGYTF. CDR3 nucleotides: TGTGCCAGCAGCACCTCGACAGGAAACTATGGCTACACCTTC.

CDR3 amino acids: CATSDDRDRANNEQFF. The DNA for the CDR3 is TGTGCCACCAGTGACGACCGGGACAGGGCCAACAATGAGCAGTTCTTC. V usage is TRBV24-1 and J usage is TRBJ2-1; 9 positions match TRBD1. CDR3 length: 16 amino acids. Germline lookup yields CDR1 KGHDR and CDR2 SFDVKD. V gave up 4 bases and J gave up 5 bases; unmatched junction bases: 8.

The chain carries TRBV5-1 and TRBJ1-4; a weak D match, TRBD1 (6 bases). V lost 4 bases and J 7 bases, leaving 17 bases between the germline ends. The germline gives CDR1 SGHRS, CDR2 YFSETQ. The CDR3 contains 15 residues. The CDR3 bases are TGCGCCAGCAGCCCGGAGGGGGTGGGGTTTGAAAAACTGTTTTTT. Translating it yields CASSPEGVGFEKLFF.

As to this clonotype: This CDR3 is missing its conserved last phenylalanine or tryptophan, likely due to a read error. Because the CDR3's place on the DNA is in doubt, the DNA is left out and the CDR3 is given as listed by TCRdb. The chain has TRBV14 and TRBJ2-3; TRBD2, the table's D call, was not compared with the DNA. Germline values: CDR1 SGHDN, CDR2 FVKESK. The CDR3 has 13 amino acids, counting both end residues. The CDR3 protein is CASSLNLAGGQSL.

The V call is TRBV6-5, the J call TRBJ1-1; D possibly corresponds to TRBD1 (5 bases). The germline gives CDR1 MNHEY, CDR2 SVGAGI. Trimming took 5 bases from V and 1 from J, leaving 11 bases between them. This CDR3 is built from 14 residues. The CDR3 loop is CASSRDPRNTEAFF. The CDR3 DNA reads as TGTGCCAGCAGTAGGGACCCAAGGAACACTGAAGCTTTCTTT.

This rearrangement joins TRBV10-3 to TRBJ2-1; 8 bases are a match to TRBD1. The J segment lost 6 bases and the V segment lost 6 bases, leaving 4 bases of the junction unmatched. The germline V gene has CDR1 ENHRY and CDR2 SYGVKD. This CDR3 has 13 residues. In DNA form, the CDR3 reads TGTGCCATCAGACCCGGGACAGGCAATGAGCAGTTCTTC. Translation gives CAIRPGTGNEQFF.

The J gene is TRBJ2-2, the V gene TRBV20-1, with a tentative D call TRBD1 (6 bases). Germline V lookup: CDR1 DFQATT, CDR2 SNEGSKA (reference sequence). The CDR3 loop spans 14 amino acids. V shed 5 bases and J shed 4 bases, with 14 bases lying between them. CDR3: CSAGRDILTGELFF. The CDR3 DNA is TGCAGTGCTGGCCGGGACATCCTCACCGGGGAGCTGTTTTTT.

This clonotype appeared once. The chain employs TRBV7-2 and TRBJ1-1, with D perhaps TRBD1 (5 bases). Germline-derived CDR1 and CDR2 are SGHTA and FQGNSA. There are 12 residues in the CDR3. V gave up 1 base and J gave up 8 bases, with 8 bases separating them. DNA for the CDR3: TGTGCCAGCAGCTTAGGCAGGGTGGAAGCTTTCTTT. It yields the protein CASSLGRVEAFF.

This chain joins TRBV7-2 and TRBJ2-7; TRBD2 matches 14 bases. The CDR3 has 15 residues. The J segment lost 4 bases and the V segment lost 4 bases, leaving 3 bases of the junction unmatched. Germline CDR1 is SGHTA and CDR2 is FQGNSA. This CDR3 reads CASSSRTSGGYEQYF. DNA for the CDR3: TGTGCCAGCAGCTCGCGGACTAGCGGGGGGTACGAGCAGTACTTC.

A note on this clonotype: At one end the junction does not follow the germline gene, possibly because of a read error. J is TRBJ2-1 and V is TRBV6-2 or TRBV6-3; D is possibly TRBD1 (6 bases). Per the germline V gene, CDR1 is MNHEY and CDR2 is SVGEGT. The CDR3 covers 13 residues. This chain's CDR3 is CASSYSLGPTGSF. CDR3 sequence (DNA): TGTGCCAGCAGTTACAGTCTTGGGCCCACAGGGTCCTTC.

The rearrangement joins TRBV7-3 to TRBJ1-5; no definite D call. The CDR3 runs 10 residues. The germline CDR1 and CDR2 sequences are SGHTA and FQGTGA. Trimming removed 8 bases at V and 5 bases at J, with 4 bases between. The CDR3 coding sequence is TGTGCCAGCGGAGATCAGCCCCAGCATTTT. Its translation: CASGDQPQHF.

The CDR3 loop is CASSLDLYTEAFF. The CDR3 DNA follows: TGTGCCAGCAGCTTAGATCTGTACACTGAAGCTTTCTTT. The chain uses TRBV11-2 and TRBJ1-1; no reliable D call. Trimming took off 0 bases at V and 3 bases at J, with 5 bases between the two ends. CDR1 is SGHAT, CDR2 FQNNGV, per germline. The CDR3 is 13 residues long. The variable domain in full, completed from reference TRBV11-2 and TRBJ1-1, reads EAGVAQSPRYKIIEKRQSVAFWCNPISGHATLYWYQQILGQGPKLLIQFQNNGVVDDSQLPKDRFSAERLKGVDSTLKIQPAKLEDSAVYLCASSLDLYTEAFFGQGTRLTVV.

V and J are TRBV7-3 and TRBJ2-3, with D unclear. V lost 5 bases, J lost 10 bases, and 16 bases lay in between. Germline V gives CDR1 SGHTA, CDR2 FQGTGA. The CDR3 totals 13 residues. As DNA, the CDR3 is TGTGCCAGCAGCGGCTCCCCAGCAAGGGCGCAGTATTTT. Protein: CASSGSPARAQYF. The whole variable domain, remainder taken from reference TRBV7-3 and TRBJ2-3, is GAGVSQTPSNKVTEKGKYVELRCDPISGHTALYWYRQSLGQGPEFLIYFQGTGAADDSGLPNDRFFAVRPEGSVSTLKIQRTERGDSAVYLCASSGSPARAQYFGPGTRLTVL.

This clonotype was recorded once. V is TRBV28 and J is TRBJ1-1, with D tentatively TRBD1 (6 bases). Per germline, CDR1 MDHEN and CDR2 SYDVKM. The CDR3 length is 20 residues. V was clipped by 5 bases and J by 1 base, with 29 bases between them. The CDR3 here is CASSPRPQWGRSVKNTEAFF. In nucleotides, the CDR3 is TGTGCCAGCAGTCCCCGTCCGCAATGGGGGCGCAGCGTTAAGAACACTGAAGCTTTCTTT.

This chain joins TRBV20-1 and TRBJ2-5; TRBD2 agrees at 10 bases. The CDR3 sequence is 15 residues long. Looked up from germline, CDR1 is DFQATT and CDR2 is SNEGSKA (reference sequence). The ends lost 3 bases at V and 3 bases at J; junction bases unmatched: 7. The CDR3 DNA reads as TGCAGTGCTAGTCCGCTAGCGGGGGACAAAGAGACCCAGTACTTC. The encoded protein is CSASPLAGDKETQYF.

This chain uses TRBV6-1 with TRBJ2-7; 9 nucleotides line up with TRBD1. Germline loops: CDR1 MNHNS, CDR2 SASEGT. The CDR3 sequence is 16 residues long. The junction had 10 bases not matched to a gene; V was cut back by 6 bases and J by 1 base. The CDR3 sequence is CASSHTPTGGSYEQYF. CDR3 nucleotides: TGTGCCAGCAGCCATACTCCGACAGGGGGGTCCTACGAGCAGTACTTC.

The V call is TRBV7-2, the J call TRBJ1-2, with D possibly matching TRBD1 (6 bases). V dropped 4 bases and J dropped 2 bases, with 11 bases sitting between them. The CDR3 is 14 amino acids. In germline, CDR1 is SGHTA, CDR2 FQGNSA. CDR3 residues: CASSSRTENYGYTF. The CDR3 nucleotides are TGTGCCAGCAGCTCCAGGACAGAGAACTATGGCTACACCTTC. The full variable domain, in which reference TRBV7-2 and TRBJ1-2 provide the parts outside the CDR3, is GAGVSQSPSNKVTEKGKDVELRCDPISGHTALYWYRQSLGQGLEFLIYFQGNSAPDKSGLPSDRFSAERTGGSVSTLTIQRTQQEDSAVYLCASSSRTENYGYTFGSGTRLTVV.